Here is one T cell receptor (beta chain) with its context. Antigen specificity is unknown. When the RNA was reverse transcribed, random hexamers were used with an input of roughly 0.5 to 1 ug. Multiplex PCR with immunoSEQ amplified the TCR beta CDR3 across 54 Vbeta and 13 Jbeta. MiXCR, run by TCRdb on the immunoSEQ multiplex PCR reads, gives a single entry per CDR3 protein. Seen here are 95,000 to 150,000 distinct CDR3 sequences, roughly 95% observed once, and the top ten hold over 0.12%. Looked up from germline, CDR1 is SGHKS and CDR2 is YYEKEE (reference sequence). The V end lost 4 bases, the J end lost 5 bases, and 15 bases lay between the germline ends. This CDR3 region has 15 residues. The record originates from a study of CD8 T cells in Susac syndrome. General study findings and limits: CD4+ T cell repertoires in Susac syndrome exhibited no evidence of clonal expansion.

Sequences were obtained from CD4+ T cells from PBMCs. The sequence derives from a human donor with Susac syndrome. The chain combines TRBV5-5 with TRBJ1-4; possibly TRBD1 for D (6 bases). The CDR3 spells CASSAGTRRNEKLFF. The CDR3 DNA is TGTGCCAGCAGCGCCGGGACAAGGAGGAATGAAAAACTGTTTTTT.